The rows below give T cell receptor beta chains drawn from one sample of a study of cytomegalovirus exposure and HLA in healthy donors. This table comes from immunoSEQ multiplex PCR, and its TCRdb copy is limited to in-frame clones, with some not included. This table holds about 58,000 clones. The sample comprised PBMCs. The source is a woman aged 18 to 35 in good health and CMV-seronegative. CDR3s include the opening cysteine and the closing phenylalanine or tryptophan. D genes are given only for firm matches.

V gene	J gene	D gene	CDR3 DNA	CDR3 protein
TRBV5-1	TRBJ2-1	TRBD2	TGCGCCAGCAGCCCACAAGCGGGATTTTTCAATGAGCAGTTCTTC	CASSPQAGFFNEQFF
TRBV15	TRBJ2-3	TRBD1	TGTGCCACCAGCCCTGAAACAGGGGGCGCAGATACGCAGTATTTT	CATSPETGGADTQYF
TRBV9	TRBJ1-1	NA	TGTGCCAGCAGCGTAGGTCCAGGGTGGACTGAAGCTTTCTTT	CASSVGPGWTEAFF
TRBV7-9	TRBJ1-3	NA	TGTGCCAGCAGCTTTAGGAGTGACCCCTCATCGTTCGGAAACACCATATATTTT	CASSFRSDPSSFGNTIYF
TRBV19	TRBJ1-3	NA	TGTGCCAGTAGTCTTGCGGGCGCGGGGGGAAACACCATATATTTT	CASSLAGAGGNTIYF
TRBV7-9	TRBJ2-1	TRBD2	TGTGCCAGCAGCCTAATGGGACTAGGGATGTTCTTC	CASSLMGLGMFF
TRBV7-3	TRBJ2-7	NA	TGTGCCAGCAGCTTATCGGGTGGCGAGCAGTACTTC	CASSLSGGEQYF
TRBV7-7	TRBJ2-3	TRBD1	TGTGCCAGCAGCGCAGGGGGCGCGAGCACAGATACGCAGTATTTT	CASSAGGASTDTQYF
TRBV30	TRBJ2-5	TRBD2	TGTGGGGACAGCGGGGCTAGCGGGGAGGGAAGGGAGACCCAGTACTTC	CGDSGASGEGRETQYF
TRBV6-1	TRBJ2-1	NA	TGTGCCGCAACCCCCCGGCGGGGTTACAATGAGCAGTTCTTC	CAATPRRGYNEQFF
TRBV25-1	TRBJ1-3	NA	TGTGCCAGCAGTGAAAGGGGCTTTTTTTCCTCTGGAAACACCATATATTTT	CASSERGFFSSGNTIYF
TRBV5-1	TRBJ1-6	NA	TGCGCCAGCAGCTTGGTGTGGATGGAGGGTTGGGAGTATTCACCCCTACACTTT	CASSLVWMEGWEYSPLHF
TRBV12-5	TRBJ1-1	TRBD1	TGTGCTAGTGGTTTGCCATCCGGGACAGTCAACACTGAAGCTTTCTTT	CASGLPSGTVNTEAFF
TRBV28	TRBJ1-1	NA	TGTGCCAGCGCGGAGGCTACTGAAGCTTTCTTT	CASAEATEAFF
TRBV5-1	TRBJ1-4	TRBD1	TGCGCCAGCAGCTTGGTGGAGGGGGCGGGTGAAAAACTGTTTTTT	CASSLVEGAGEKLFF
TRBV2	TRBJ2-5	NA	TGTGCCAGCAGAATTGAGGAGTACCAAGAGACCCAGTACTTC	CASRIEEYQETQYF
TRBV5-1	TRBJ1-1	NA	TGCGCCAGCAGCTTGGCCCGGGGGGATATGAACACTGAAGCTTTCTTT	CASSLARGDMNTEAFF
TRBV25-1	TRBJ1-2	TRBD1	TGTGCCAGCAGCTTGACAGGGGGCGCTTATGGCTACACCTTC	CASSLTGGAYGYTF
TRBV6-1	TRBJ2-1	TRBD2	TGTGCCAGCAGTGAAGGACTAGCGGGAGGCCTAAATGAGCAGTTCTTC	CASSEGLAGGLNEQFF
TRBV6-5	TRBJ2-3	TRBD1	TGTGCCAGCAGCGAAACAGGGGGCAGTGGTGATACGCAGTATTTT	CASSETGGSGDTQYF
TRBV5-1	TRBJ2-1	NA	TGCGCCAGCAGCACGACAGCTTACAATGAGCAGTTCTTC	CASSTTAYNEQFF
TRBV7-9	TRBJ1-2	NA	TGTGCCAGCAGCTTGGGGGGGAGGGCTGCTAACTATGGCTACACCTTC	CASSLGGRAANYGYTF